This paragraph covers one T cell receptor beta chain sequence. Its antigen is not identified. The data derive from a study of somatic mutations in cytotoxic T cells in rheumatoid arthritis. Findings and limits, study-wide: Patients with rheumatoid arthritis, but not healthy controls, had CD8+ clonality that increased with age.

The protocol was immunoSEQ multiplex PCR, while the TCRdb copy is restricted to in-frame clones and leaves out a portion. The repertoire has 15,000 to 20,000 clones, roughly 72% of them found once; the top ten carry about 5.4%. The CDR3 loop spans 13 amino acids. V was pared by 5 bases and J by 2 bases, with 10 bases between. The germline CDR1 and CDR2 sequences are MNHEY and SMNVEV (reference sequence). Material for sequencing was CD8+ T cells sorted from blood. The sequence was collected from a man in his fifties or sixties in good health. V is TRBV27 and J is TRBJ2-7; no clear D gene. CDR3 nucleotide sequence: TGTGCCAGCAGTATTTCTGGAGCCTACGAGCAGTACTTC. It encodes CASSISGAYEQYF.